This entry lists 27 T cell receptor beta chains sequenced from one sample in a study of T cell repertoires in cytomegalovirus infection. No antigen has been identified for these receptors. Each CDR3 protein gets one entry after TCRdb re-called the reads with MiXCR. The table has about 180,000 distinct CDR3 sequences, less than 25% seen once. Sequenced here: CD8+ T cells from cultured PBMCs, sampled from culture after CMV antigen stimulation. These receptors were obtained from a human donor in good health (CMV status not recorded). Some clones in this sample may be carry-over from other donors' samples.

The genes are TRBV6-1 and TRBJ2-1; the D is unclear. The CDR3 sequence is 15 residues long. Germline V lookup: CDR1 MNHNS, CDR2 SASEGT. V was trimmed by 1 base and J by 15 bases, leaving 22 bases between them. The CDR3: CASSEDFPPSFRPFF. DNA for the CDR3: TGTGCCAGCAGTGAAGACTTTCCACCCTCCTTCAGGCCGTTCTTC.

This clonotype has only a few counts. The rearrangement joins TRBV7-8 to TRBJ2-7, with TRBD1 identical over 9 bases. The J segment lost 2 bases and the V segment lost 5 bases, leaving 7 bases of the junction unmatched. The CDR3 runs 15 residues. Germline V CDR1 and CDR2: SGHVS, FQNEAQ. In DNA form, the CDR3 reads TGTGCCAGCAGCCTTCCGGGACAGGGACCCTACGAGCAGTACTTC. This sequence encodes CASSLPGQGPYEQYF. Filled out from reference TRBV7-8 and TRBJ2-7, the complete variable domain reads GAGVSQSPRYKVAKRGQDVALRCDPISGHVSLFWYQQALGQGPEFLTYFQNEAQLDKSGLPSDRFFAERPEGSVSTLKIQRTQQEDSAVYLCASSLPGQGPYEQYFGPGTRLTVT.

The chain uses TRBV7-2 and TRBJ2-1, with TRBD1 identical over 8 bases. Per germline, CDR1 SGHTA and CDR2 FQGNSA. V was clipped by 5 bases and J by 7 bases; unmatched bases: 7. The CDR3 covers 14 residues. In DNA, the CDR3 is TGTGCCAGCAGCCCTGACAGGGGATGGAATGAGCAGTTCTTC. Its protein is CASSPDRGWNEQFF.

This clonotype was seen a few times. The chain combines TRBV10-3 with TRBJ2-7; tentatively, D is TRBD2 (6 bases). CDR3 length equals 18 residues. The V end lost 1 base, the J end lost 0 bases, and 19 bases lay between the germline ends. Germline-derived CDR1 and CDR2 are ENHRY and SYGVKD. The CDR3 spells CAISELFLSGGRSYEQYF. CDR3 in DNA: TGTGCCATCAGTGAGTTATTTCTTAGCGGCGGTCGCTCCTACGAGCAGTACTTC.

The rearrangement joins TRBV6-6 to TRBJ2-3; D is perhaps TRBD2 (6 bases). Germline loops: CDR1 MNHNY, CDR2 SVGAGI (reference sequence). Trimming took 2 bases from V and 6 from J, leaving 15 bases between them. CDR3 length: 15 amino acids. The CDR3 spells CASSYAEGGGDTQYF. CDR3 sequence (DNA): TGTGCCAGCAGTTACGCCGAAGGTGGAGGGGATACGCAGTATTTT.

The CDR3 here is CASSQVLAVGQTQYF. CDR3 bases: TGCGCCAGCAGCCAAGTTCTAGCGGTTGGTCAGACCCAGTACTTC. This chain uses TRBV4-1 with TRBJ2-5; 7 bases fit TRBD2. The CDR3 covers 15 residues. Germline loops: CDR1 MGHRA, CDR2 YSYEKL. With V trimmed by 1 base and J by 6 bases, 8 bases remained unmatched.

This clonotype was recorded a few times. The rearrangement uses TRBV5-1 and TRBJ2-2, with unresolved D. There are 14 residues in the CDR3. With 4 bases removed from V and 2 bases from J, the gap between germline ends came to 9 bases. Germline V lookup: CDR1 SGHRS, CDR2 YFSETQ. In DNA, the CDR3 is TGCGCCAGCAGCACGGACCTTAACACCGGGGAGCTGTTTTTT. Its protein product is CASSTDLNTGELFF.

V and J are TRBV6-6 and TRBJ1-1, with TRBD1 as a possible D gene (6 bases). The CDR3 has 15 residues. V was trimmed by 5 bases and J by 0 bases, leaving 13 bases between them. Looked up from germline, CDR1 is MNHNY and CDR2 is SVGAGI (reference sequence). CDR3 DNA sequence: TGTGCCAGCAGTGGTGACAGGAACATGAACACTGAAGCTTTCTTT. Translating it yields CASSGDRNMNTEAFF.

The chain is built from TRBV12-3 or TRBV12-4 and TRBJ1-1; D may be TRBD1 (6 bases). This CDR3 is 15 amino acids long. V shed 5 bases and J shed 7 bases, with 20 bases lying between them. Here the CDR3 DNA reads TGTGCCAGCAGTCAGTCGCTGACAGGTTGGAATGAAGCTTTCTTT. This gives the protein CASSQSLTGWNEAFF.

V gene TRBV7-8 combines with J gene TRBJ1-1; tentative D call: TRBD1 (5 bases). The germline CDR1 and CDR2 sequences are SGHVS and FQNEAQ. The ends were cut back, 0 bases at V and 7 bases at J, with 12 bases in the middle. This CDR3 comprises 14 residues. In nucleotides, the CDR3 is TGTGCCAGCAGCTTAGCGCACCCAGGGCTTGAAGCTTTCTTT. Protein product: CASSLAHPGLEAFF.

This clonotype was detected only a few times. The genes are TRBV7-9 and TRBJ2-7, with 7 bases identical to TRBD1. The germline V gene has CDR1 SEHNR and CDR2 FQNEAQ (reference sequence). J lost 3 bases, V lost 4 bases, and 9 bases had no gene match. The length of the CDR3 is 15 residues. CDR3 amino acids: CASSYTGTEGYEQYF. Written as DNA, the CDR3 is TGTGCCAGCAGCTACACCGGGACAGAGGGCTACGAGCAGTACTTC.

This clonotype was seen a few times. This rearrangement joins TRBV10-2 to TRBJ1-5; D is undetermined. CDR3 length: 17 amino acids. Germline lookup yields CDR1 WSHSY and CDR2 SAAADI. The ends were cut back, 3 bases at V and 0 bases at J, with 15 bases in the middle. CDR3 nucleotides: TGCGCCAGCAGTGATAAAGGAGGAGAGGATAGCAATCAGCCCCAGCATTTT. It encodes CASSDKGGEDSNQPQHF.

This clonotype was counted a few times. CDR3 residues: CASSSGFPPNSPLHF. The CDR3 DNA sequence: TGTGCCAGCAGCTCCGGCTTCCCCCCAAATTCACCCCTCCACTTT. This chain links TRBV7-2 with TRBJ1-6; D gene uncertain. V lost 4 bases to trimming and J lost 7 bases, with 14 bases between them. CDR1 and CDR2 from the germline V gene are SGHTA and FQGNSA. This CDR3 is 15 amino acids long. Full variable domain (remainder filled in from reference TRBV7-2 and TRBJ1-6): GAGVSQSPSNKVTEKGKDVELRCDPISGHTALYWYRQSLGQGLEFLIYFQGNSAPDKSGLPSDRFSAERTGGSVSTLTIQRTQQEDSAVYLCASSSGFPPNSPLHFGNGTRLTVT.

This clonotype was observed a few times. This rearrangement joins TRBV7-8 to TRBJ2-2, with a possible D match to TRBD2 (6 bases). This CDR3 has 13 amino acids. The V gene lost 10 bases and the J gene lost 4 bases, with 13 bases spanning the gap. Per the germline V gene, CDR1 is SGHVS and CDR2 is FQNEAQ. Written as DNA, the CDR3 is TGTGCCACCCCGGAGGGACTCACCGGGGAGCTGTTTTTT. Protein: CATPEGLTGELFF.

V usage is TRBV7-2 and J usage is TRBJ1-6; 7 positions agree with TRBD1. This CDR3 region has 19 residues. J lost 1 base, V lost 4 bases, and 13 bases had no gene match. In germline, CDR1 is SGHTA, CDR2 FQGNSA. The CDR3 DNA is TGTGCCAGCAGCTCTACAGGGGCCGTTTCTTGGTCCTATAATTCACCCCTCCACTTT. Translated, it gives CASSSTGAVSWSYNSPLHF.

As to this clonotype: Possible read error: a much larger clone is one base away. The V call is TRBV6-1, the J call TRBJ2-6, with D possibly matching TRBD1 (5 bases). Germline CDR1 and CDR2: MNHNS and SASEGT. This CDR3 has 14 amino acids. DNA for the CDR3: TGTGCCAGCAGTGACAACTCTGGGGCCAACGGCCTGACTTTC. Translated, it gives CASSDNSGANGLTF.

The sample holds a few counts of this clonotype. The chain joins TRBV30 to TRBJ1-1; D perhaps matches TRBD1 (6 bases). CDR1 is GTSNPN and CDR2 is SVGIG in the germline V gene (reference sequence). V lost 1 base, J lost 1 base, and 10 bases lay in between. The CDR3 extends over 14 amino acids. Written as DNA, the CDR3 is TGTGCCTGGAGTGAAGGGGGAGCGAACACTGAAGCTTTCTTT. Translated, it gives CAWSEGGANTEAFF.

The chain employs TRBV7-2 and TRBJ2-3, with TRBD2 matching over 8 bases. Germline V CDR1 and CDR2: SGHTA, FQGNSA. CDR3 length: 14 amino acids. Trimming removed 3 bases from V and 6 bases from J; junction bases left unmatched: 5. CDR3 protein: CASSFSGGPDTQYF. For the CDR3, the DNA is TGTGCCAGCAGCTTCTCGGGGGGGCCGGATACGCAGTATTTT.

This clonotype has just a few counts. The chain uses TRBV28 and TRBJ2-1, with 8 bases identical to TRBD2. V was pared by 8 bases and J by 6 bases, with 9 bases of the junction left unmatched. Per the germline V gene, CDR1 is MDHEN and CDR2 is SYDVKM. This CDR3 is built from 14 residues. Written as DNA, the CDR3 is TGTGCCAGCCATCGCGGCGGGGGGACCAATGAGCAGTTCTTC. It specifies CASHRGGGTNEQFF. The full variable domain, its missing parts supplied by reference TRBV28 and TRBJ2-1, is DVKVTQSSRYLVKRTGEKVFLECVQDMDHENMFWYRQDPGLGLRLIYFSYDVKMKEKGDIPEGYSVSREKKERFSLILESASTNQTSMYLCASHRGGGTNEQFFGPGTRLTVL.

The rearrangement uses TRBV7-4 and TRBJ2-5; 8 nucleotides align to TRBD1. CDR1 and CDR2 from the germline V gene are SGHVT and SQSDAQ. Unmatched junction bases numbered 4, after V lost 4 bases and J lost 6 bases. There are 13 residues in the CDR3. CDR3: CASSSDRAKTQYF. In DNA, the CDR3 is TGTGCCAGCAGCTCGGACAGGGCGAAGACCCAGTACTTC.

This clonotype was counted many times. This chain joins TRBV19 and TRBJ2-1; maybe TRBD2 (5 bases). Germline V gene sequence: CDR1 LNHDA, CDR2 SQIVND (reference sequence). The V end lost 1 base, the J end lost 6 bases, and 13 bases lay between the germline ends. This CDR3 has 15 amino acids. CDR3 nucleotides: TGTGCCAGTAGTATAGGACCGATAGCGCTCAATGAGCAGTTCTTC. As protein: CASSIGPIALNEQFF.

This clonotype was found many times. The chain employs TRBV27 and TRBJ2-7; 8 bases map to TRBD1. Looked up from germline, CDR1 is MNHEY and CDR2 is SMNVEV (reference sequence). The CDR3 extends over 15 amino acids. J gave up 3 bases and V 5 bases, and 9 bases lay outside the gene matches. CDR3 in amino acids: CASSRSGTGIYEQYF. The CDR3 DNA reads TGTGCCAGCAGTCGATCCGGGACAGGAATCTACGAGCAGTACTTC.

This chain uses TRBV14 with TRBJ2-7; no definite D call. Germline V gene sequence: CDR1 SGHDN, CDR2 FVKESK. This CDR3 is 14 amino acids long. Trimming cost V 2 bases and J 3 bases, with 11 bases left between them. The CDR3 sequence is CASSQSVSHYEQYF. For the CDR3, the DNA is TGTGCCAGCAGCCAATCCGTTTCTCACTACGAGCAGTACTTC.

Regarding this clonotype: One end of the junction fails to match germline, which may point to a read error. This chain connects TRBV20-1 to TRBJ2-1; possibly TRBD2 for D (6 bases). CDR1 and CDR2 (germline): DFQATT, SNEGSKA (reference sequence). The CDR3 is made up of 16 amino acids. The CDR3 here is CSARMAGIATFNVQFF. Here the CDR3 DNA reads TGCAGTGCTAGAATGGCGGGAATTGCTACCTTCAATGTGCAGTTCTTC.

The V and J genes are TRBV7-2 and TRBJ1-1; D is unclear. Looked up from germline, CDR1 is SGHTA and CDR2 is FQGNSA. Deletions cut 5 bases from V and 0 bases from J, with 13 bases between. The CDR3 runs to 15 residues. CDR3 bases: TGTGCCAGCAGCCTGTGGCCGAGCATGAACACTGAAGCTTTCTTT. Its translation: CASSLWPSMNTEAFF. The full variable domain, its missing parts supplied by reference TRBV7-2 and TRBJ1-1, is GAGVSQSPSNKVTEKGKDVELRCDPISGHTALYWYRQSLGQGLEFLIYFQGNSAPDKSGLPSDRFSAERTGGSVSTLTIQRTQQEDSAVYLCASSLWPSMNTEAFFGQGTRLTVV.

This clonotype was recorded a few times. The V and J genes are TRBV20-1 and TRBJ2-5, with 11 bases matching TRBD2. The V gene's germline CDR1 is DFQATT and CDR2 SNEGSKA (reference sequence). The CDR3 spans 18 residues. J was trimmed by 0 bases and V by 0 bases; bases with no gene match: 9. The CDR3 DNA is TGCAGTGCTAGAGATCCCCTAGCGGGGGGACTTTACCAAGAGACCCAGTACTTC. Amino acid sequence: CSARDPLAGGLYQETQYF.

V gene TRBV6-2 or TRBV6-3 combines with J gene TRBJ2-7; the D is unclear. The length of the CDR3 is 14 residues. CDR1 MNHEY and CDR2 SVGEGT come from the germline V gene. V was trimmed by 0 bases and J by 6 bases, leaving 12 bases between them. CDR3 in amino acids: CASSYSRTTGEQYF. The CDR3 nucleotides are TGTGCCAGCAGTTACTCAAGGACGACTGGCGAGCAGTACTTC.